These 28 T cell receptor beta chains were all obtained from the same sample, sequenced in a study of T cell responses to AZD1222 COVID-19 vaccine. TCRdb's table, derived via immunoSEQ multiplex PCR, lists solely in-frame clones and lacks some. The sample yields about 97,000 clones, around 89% seen once. This sample comprised peripheral blood, obtained on day 0 of AZD1222 vaccination. The receptors were gathered from an adult in good health.

The CDR3 loop is CASSGGRGSQPQHF. In DNA form, the CDR3 reads TGTGCCAGCAGTGGGGGCCGGGGGAGCCAGCCCCAGCATTTT. This chain uses TRBV6-6 with TRBJ1-5, with D maybe TRBD1 (6 bases). Deletions cut 5 bases from V and 7 bases from J, with 15 bases between. This CDR3 is built from 14 residues. From germline, CDR1 is MNHNY and CDR2 SVGAGI (reference sequence).

The chain has TRBV24-1 and TRBJ1-2, with D possibly being TRBD1 (6 bases). V was cut by 4 bases and J by 2 bases, with 10 bases left in between. Per the germline V gene, CDR1 is KGHDR and CDR2 is SFDVKD. The CDR3 is 14 residues long. This CDR3 reads CATSDPTGNYGYTF. The CDR3 nucleotides read TGTGCCACCAGTGACCCTACAGGGAACTATGGCTACACCTTC.

J is TRBJ2-1 and V is TRBV7-9; no firm D call. The V gene lost 3 bases and the J gene lost 5 bases, with 14 bases spanning the gap. CDR1 is SEHNR, CDR2 FQNEAQ, per germline (reference sequence). The CDR3 totals 15 residues. The CDR3 DNA reads TGTGCCAGCAGCTTGCAATTAGGTTCCCACAATGAGCAGTTCTTC. This codes for CASSLQLGSHNEQFF.

The chain joins TRBV7-2 to TRBJ2-5, with a tentative D call TRBD2 (6 bases). Germline loops: CDR1 SGHTA, CDR2 FQGNSA. The CDR3 has 14 residues. V dropped 1 base and J dropped 6 bases, with 12 bases sitting between them. The CDR3 sequence is CASSLGLDRKTQYF. In DNA, the CDR3 is TGTGCCAGCAGCTTAGGACTAGATAGAAAGACCCAGTACTTC.

V gene TRBV25-1 combines with J gene TRBJ1-2, with TRBD1 matching over 7 bases. The CDR3 has 14 amino acids. Per the germline V gene, CDR1 is MGHDK and CDR2 is SYGVNS. The V segment lost 6 bases and the J segment 3 bases; nucleotides outside the gene matches: 7. The CDR3 loop reads CASSDTRGYYGYTF. CDR3 bases: TGTGCCAGCAGCGATACCAGGGGGTACTATGGCTACACCTTC.

The genes are TRBV30 and TRBJ2-7; 9 bases agree with TRBD2. With V trimmed by 3 bases and J by 2 bases, 8 bases remained unmatched. The CDR3 runs 15 residues. Germline CDR1 and CDR2: GTSNPN and SVGIG (reference sequence). The CDR3 loop is CAWRRFLAGTYEQYF. The CDR3, as DNA: TGTGCCTGGAGAAGATTTCTAGCGGGAACCTACGAGCAGTACTTC.

The chain uses TRBV30 and TRBJ1-5; D is perhaps TRBD1 (5 bases). Germline values: CDR1 GTSNPN, CDR2 SVGIG (reference sequence). This CDR3 comprises 14 residues. The CDR3 reads CASTGGGGNQPQHF. The CDR3 DNA sequence: TGTGCATCCACGGGGGGTGGCGGCAATCAGCCCCAGCATTTT.

This chain links TRBV5-1 with TRBJ2-5; D may be TRBD1 (6 bases). The V gene lost 3 bases and the J gene lost 1 base, with 10 bases spanning the gap. The germline CDR1 and CDR2 sequences are SGHRS and YFSETQ. The CDR3 has 14 amino acids. The DNA for the CDR3 is TGCGCCAGCAGCTCTCAGGGGCTCCAAGAGACCCAGTACTTC. Translated: CASSSQGLQETQYF. Using reference TRBV5-1 and TRBJ2-5 for the parts outside the CDR3, the full variable domain is KAGVTQTPRYLIKTRGQQVTLSCSPISGHRSVSWYQQTPGQGLQFLFEYFSETQRNKGNFPGRFSGRQFSNSRSEMNVSTLELGDSALYLCASSSQGLQETQYFGPGTRLLVL.

This rearrangement joins TRBV16 to TRBJ1-5; TRBD1 might be the D (6 bases). With 0 bases removed from V and 6 bases from J, the gap between germline ends came to 27 bases. Germline CDR1 is KGHSY and CDR2 is FQNENV. This CDR3 has 20 amino acids. The CDR3 DNA follows: TGTGCCAGCAGCCAATCGACCCTGACAGGTCCTGGAAAAGCCAGTCAGCCCCAGCATTTT. It translates to CASSQSTLTGPGKASQPQHF. Full variable domain (rest looked up from reference TRBV16 and TRBJ1-5): GEEVAQTPKHLVRGEGQKAKLYCAPIKGHSYVFWYQQVLKNEFKFLISFQNENVFDETGMPKERFSAKCLPNSPCSLEIQATKLEDSAVYFCASSQSTLTGPGKASQPQHFGDGTRLSIL.

This chain uses TRBV7-3 with TRBJ2-2, with 9 bases matching TRBD1. Germline CDR1 SGHTA, CDR2 FQGTGA. J was trimmed by 7 bases and V by 5 bases; bases with no gene match: 5. The CDR3 totals 14 residues. CDR3 amino acids: CASSNTGGGGELFF. CDR3 DNA sequence: TGTGCCAGCAGCAACACAGGGGGCGGCGGGGAGCTGTTTTTT.

V and J are TRBV3-1 (or the pseudogene TRBV3-2) and TRBJ2-2; D unresolved. V lost 1 base, J lost 6 bases, and 9 bases lay in between. There are 14 residues in the CDR3. The V gene's germline CDR1 is LGHDT and CDR2 YNNKEL (reference sequence). CDR3 in DNA: TGTGCCAGCAGCCAAGCCGAGTTGTCCGGGGAGCTGTTTTTT. Protein product: CASSQAELSGELFF.

Here the CDR3 DNA reads TGTGCCAGCAGCTTAGGTCCCCACAGGAGGGACGAGCAGTACTTC. This encodes CASSLGPHRRDEQYF. The genes are TRBV7-9 and TRBJ2-7, with a possible D match to TRBD2 (6 bases). The length of the CDR3 is 15 residues. The ends were cut back, 1 base at V and 5 bases at J, with 15 bases in the middle. Germline values: CDR1 SEHNR, CDR2 FQNEAQ (reference sequence).

The V and J genes are TRBV5-6 and TRBJ2-2; D is tentatively TRBD1 or TRBD2 (5 bases each). The V and J ends lost 4 bases and 5 bases respectively, with 27 bases between them. Germline V CDR1 and CDR2: SGHDT, YYEEEE. The CDR3 has 19 amino acids. The CDR3 reads CASSPLHPNREGITGELFF. The CDR3 nucleotides read TGTGCCAGCAGCCCGCTCCACCCAAACCGTGAGGGGATTACCGGGGAGCTGTTTTTT.

The chain joins TRBV7-6 to TRBJ2-4; D gene uncertain. CDR1 is SGHVS, CDR2 FNYEAQ, per germline. The V end lost 5 bases, the J end lost 3 bases, and 11 bases lay between the germline ends. CDR3 length: 14 amino acids. The CDR3, as DNA: TGTGCCAGCAGCCCGGAGCCCGACAAAAACATTCAGTACTTC. It encodes CASSPEPDKNIQYF. The whole variable domain, filled in from reference TRBV7-6 and TRBJ2-4, reads GAGVSQSPRYKVTKRGQDVALRCDPISGHVSLYWYRQALGQGPEFLTYFNYEAQQDKSGLPNDRFSAERPEGSISTLTIQRTEQRDSAMYRCASSPEPDKNIQYFGAGTRLSVL.

The chain carries TRBV11-2 and TRBJ2-2; D remains ambiguous. CDR3 size: 16 residues. V was trimmed by 0 bases and J by 0 bases, leaving 8 bases between them. Germline V gene sequence: CDR1 SGHAT, CDR2 FQNNGV. CDR3 sequence reads: CASSLETGSNTGELFF. In DNA, the CDR3 is TGTGCCAGCAGCTTAGAGACCGGCTCGAACACCGGGGAGCTGTTTTTT.

V is TRBV7-3 and J is TRBJ2-7, with TRBD1 as a possible D gene (6 bases). This CDR3 comprises 13 residues. The V gene's germline CDR1 is SGHTA and CDR2 FQGTGA. V shed 6 bases and J shed 5 bases, with 14 bases lying between them. The CDR3 DNA follows: TGTGCCAGCAGTTCAACAGGGTTCGACGAGCAGTACTTC. Its translation: CASSSTGFDEQYF.

The J gene is TRBJ2-1, the V gene TRBV5-1, with 10 bases aligning to TRBD2. Germline V gene data show CDR1 as SGHRS and CDR2 as YFSETQ. V trimming: 0 bases; J trimming: 0 bases; junction bases outside the gene matches: 6. This CDR3 has 18 residues. This CDR3 is CASSLVVAGGASYNEQFF. As DNA, the CDR3 is TGCGCCAGCAGCTTGGTGGTAGCGGGGGGCGCCTCCTACAATGAGCAGTTCTTC.

The genes are TRBV6-5 and TRBJ1-2, with D possibly being TRBD1 (5 bases). The CDR3 is 13 residues long. The V gene's germline CDR1 is MNHEY and CDR2 SVGAGI. Trimming took off 6 bases at V and 2 bases at J, with 10 bases between the two ends. For the CDR3, the DNA is TGTGCCAGCAGCCGGGACGGAAACTATGGCTACACCTTC. This codes for CASSRDGNYGYTF.

The sample holds one count of this clone. The chain employs TRBV28 and TRBJ1-6; TRBD1 aligns across 7 bases. The CDR3 consists of 14 residues. CDR1 is MDHEN and CDR2 is SYDVKM in the germline V gene. The V segment lost 6 bases and the J segment 4 bases; nucleotides outside the gene matches: 3. The CDR3 DNA sequence: TGTGCCAGCAGACCAGGGGGTTATAATTCACCCCTCCACTTT. Translated: CASRPGGYNSPLHF.

The chain carries TRBV7-7 and TRBJ2-6; maybe TRBD2 (6 bases). The CDR3 is made up of 14 amino acids. Germline lookup yields CDR1 SSHAT and CDR2 FNYEAQ (reference sequence). This chain's CDR3 is CASGPGVGANVLTF. CDR3 sequence (DNA): TGTGCTAGCGGTCCGGGGGTTGGGGCCAACGTCCTGACTTTC.

The chain joins TRBV5-1 to TRBJ2-7; TRBD1 agrees at 9 bases. Germline CDR1 is SGHRS and CDR2 is YFSETQ. CDR3 length equals 16 residues. V lost 0 bases, J lost 3 bases, and 7 bases stayed unmatched. The CDR3 DNA reads as TGCGCCAGCAGCTTGGGTACGGGACAGGGCGACTACGAGCAGTACTTC. Protein sequence: CASSLGTGQGDYEQYF.

This chain links TRBV4-3 with TRBJ2-5, with D maybe TRBD2 (6 bases). The CDR3 runs to 15 residues. Germline assignment: CDR1 LGHNA and CDR2 YSLEER. Trimming pared 2 bases from V and 1 base from J, leaving 11 bases between. The chain's CDR3 is CASSQNSGLQETQYF. The CDR3 nucleotides are TGCGCCAGCAGCCAAAATAGCGGTCTCCAAGAGACCCAGTACTTC.

The chain couples TRBV30 to TRBJ1-2; D not certain. The CDR3 has 13 amino acids. Germline lookup yields CDR1 GTSNPN and CDR2 SVGIG (reference sequence). V was trimmed by 3 bases and J by 2 bases, leaving 10 bases between them. This chain's CDR3 is CAWRGPVNYGYTF. Here the CDR3 DNA reads TGTGCCTGGAGAGGACCCGTGAACTATGGCTACACCTTC.

The rearrangement uses TRBV19 and TRBJ1-2; D not resolved. CDR1 is LNHDA, CDR2 SQIVND, per germline (reference sequence). The CDR3 has 11 residues. V lost 10 bases and J lost 2, with 8 bases in between. DNA for the CDR3: TGTGCCACCTTTAGGAACTATGGCTACACCTTC. Encoded protein: CATFRNYGYTF.

V gene TRBV5-1 combines with J gene TRBJ2-1; D gene ambiguous. There are 15 residues in the CDR3. Germline CDR1 and CDR2: SGHRS and YFSETQ. The germline V and J ends were trimmed by 0 bases and 0 bases, with 7 bases remaining between them. Written as DNA, the CDR3 is TGCGCCAGCAGCTTGGGTTGGGGCTCCTACAATGAGCAGTTCTTC. Protein sequence: CASSLGWGSYNEQFF.

The chain couples TRBV28 to TRBJ1-2; the match to TRBD1 covers 9 bases. The junction had 4 bases not matched to a gene; V was cut back by 7 bases and J by 4 bases. The germline gives CDR1 MDHEN, CDR2 SYDVKM. The CDR3 runs 13 residues. The CDR3 loop reads CASTRDRVYGYTF. In nucleotides, the CDR3 is TGTGCCAGCACCAGGGACAGGGTCTATGGCTACACCTTC.

The rearrangement uses TRBV7-2 and TRBJ2-1; 9 positions match TRBD2. This CDR3 is built from 15 residues. V trimming: 6 bases; J trimming: 8 bases; junction bases outside the gene matches: 11. Germline assignment: CDR1 SGHTA and CDR2 FQGNSA. The CDR3 DNA reads as TGTGCCAGCAGGGGGCGGGAGGGCCTATCGCATGAGCAGTTCTTC. Its translation is CASRGREGLSHEQFF.

J is TRBJ2-7 and V is TRBV12-3 or TRBV12-4; D is unresolved. CDR3 length: 12 amino acids. Trimming cost V 5 bases and J 2 bases, with 7 bases left between them. CDR3 sequence: CASSINTYEQYF. The CDR3 DNA reads TGTGCCAGCAGTATAAACACCTACGAGCAGTACTTC.